A selection of T cell receptor beta chains follows, all from one sample in a study of cytomegalovirus exposure and HLA in healthy donors. Assay: immunoSEQ multiplex PCR; the TCRdb copy retains only in-frame clones and omits some. This table has 100,000 to 150,000 clones, approximately 82% appearing once. Input material: PBMCs. The receptor source for this set is a female donor in good health and CMV-seronegative. The conserved cysteine and the conserved F or W are not part of the CDR3 here. A D gene is named only where the DNA matches it firmly.

d_call j_call v_call cdr3_aa
- TRBJ2-7 TRBV2 ASRPLFRVSYEQY
TRBD2 TRBJ2-7 TRBV29-1 SVVGTSGRAQSEQY
- TRBJ2-7 TRBV21-1 ASRRTYRGEQY
- TRBJ2-7 TRBV5-1 ASTAGPSSYEQY
- TRBJ2-1 TRBV18 ASSLELINNEQF
TRBD1 TRBJ2-7 TRBV28 ASSPYYRGQSYEQY
TRBD2 - TRBV4-1 ASSPRLAEYEQY
- TRBJ2-1 TRBV4-2 ASSPRRRGFTTEQF
- TRBJ1-5 TRBV28 ASSPPSSNQPQH
- TRBJ1-2 TRBV29-1 SVDLGGSRSGYT
- TRBJ1-4 TRBV18 ASSPPSGFKLF
TRBD1 TRBJ2-5 TRBV28 ASSTYLQGAKETQY
- TRBJ1-3 TRBV11-2 ASSFGQFGNTIY
TRBD2 TRBJ2-1 TRBV6-6 ARGGWREFSHEQF
TRBD1 TRBJ2-7 TRBV5-1 ASSSWTGVGYEQY
- TRBJ1-2 TRBV7-9 ASSLAGDYGYT
- TRBJ2-3 TRBV9 ASSGSGPSDTQY
- TRBJ2-6 TRBV6-4 ASSALRTAKPGANVLT
- TRBJ1-6 TRBV4-3 ASSSNSDGPLH
TRBD1 TRBJ1-3 TRBV19 ASSIRGQGGPGNTIY
TRBD1 TRBJ2-7 TRBV27 ASRNLPGQVGEQY
TRBD1 TRBJ1-3 TRBV28 ASRQGTSGNTIY